These T cell receptor beta chains were read from a single sample in a study of blood T cell repertoires in COVID-19. TCRdb keeps only in-frame clones here, not all; method: immunoSEQ multiplex PCR. Of hundreds of thousands of clones in the sample, about 91% were seen once. The source material was PBMCs or T cells enriched from blood (not recorded which). The source of these receptors is a woman aged 18 to 35 who had recovered from COVID-19. Each CDR3 is given with its conserved first and last residue. D genes are given only for firm matches. Where a row states a size, it is once, few, many or the class of an expanded clone; other rows omit it.

v_gene	d_gene	j_gene	abundance	CDR3nt	CDR3aa
TRBV7-9	TRBD2	TRBJ2-5	NA	TGTGCCAGCAGCTTATTTAGGGGACTAGCGGGGACAACGGAGACCCAGTACTTC	CASSLFRGLAGTTETQYF
TRBV7-6	TRBD2	TRBJ2-1	NA	TGTGCCAGCAGCTTAGTGGTAGCGGGAGGAAAGGAGCAGTTCTTC	CASSLVVAGGKEQFF
TRBV3-1/TRBV3-2	TRBD1	TRBJ2-1	NA	TGTGCCAGCAGCCGGGGACAGGGTACCTTTACCTACAATGAGCAGTTCTTC	CASSRGQGTFTYNEQFF
TRBV5-6	TRBD1	TRBJ1-6	NA	TGTGCCAGCAGCTTCGGGGACAGGGGGCAATCACCCCTCCACTTT	CASSFGDRGQSPLHF
TRBV9	NA	TRBJ1-2	NA	TGTGCCAGCAGCGTCAGCCCTCATCAGGGTGGCGATGGCTACACCTTC	CASSVSPHQGGDGYTF
TRBV30	NA	TRBJ2-1	NA	TGTGCCTGGACGCAGAACAATGAGCAGTTCTTC	CAWTQNNEQFF
TRBV4-3	NA	TRBJ2-7	NA	TGCGCCAGCAGCCTCGGGACTGGGTACGGATACGAGCAGTACTTC	CASSLGTGYGYEQYF
TRBV12-5	NA	TRBJ1-1	NA	TGTGCTAGTGGCTATGACAGAAGCACTGAAGCTTTCTTT	CASGYDRSTEAFF
TRBV6-1	NA	TRBJ1-2	NA	TGTGCCAGCAGTGAACGCAGGGCTAACTATGGCTACACCTTC	CASSERRANYGYTF
TRBV6-5	NA	TRBJ1-2	NA	TGTGCCAGCAGTTCGACAGGTAGAGACACCTTC	CASSSTGRDTF
TRBV30	NA	TRBJ2-2	NA	TGTGCCTGGAGTTTCCTTCCCACCGGGGAGCTGTTTTTT	CAWSFLPTGELFF
TRBV7-2	NA	TRBJ2-2	NA	TGTGCCAGCAGCCTCAGCGATGCGAACACCGGGGAGCTGTTTTTT	CASSLSDANTGELFF
TRBV4-2	TRBD2	TRBJ2-5	NA	TGTGCCAGCAGCCAAGTTGGGACTAGCGGGTCACTGGAGCAGACCCAGTACTTC	CASSQVGTSGSLEQTQYF
TRBV7-6	TRBD2	TRBJ2-7	NA	TGTGCCAGCAGCTTGGTAGCGGGACTTTTTTCCTACGAGCAGTACTTC	CASSLVAGLFSYEQYF
TRBV28	TRBD1	TRBJ1-2	once	TGTGCCAGCAGTCCGTCCGGGACAGGGAACTATGGCTACACCTTC	CASSPSGTGNYGYTF
TRBV7-9	NA	TRBJ2-1	NA	TGTGCCAGCAGCTCCCGCCTTAGTGGAGGCAATGAGCAGTTCTTC	CASSSRLSGGNEQFF
TRBV5-5	NA	TRBJ1-1	NA	TGTGCCAGCAGCTCTGAGCCCCTTCGGAACACTGAAGCTTTCTTT	CASSSEPLRNTEAFF
TRBV7-2	TRBD1	TRBJ1-3	NA	TGTGCCAGCAGCCAGGGGGGCTCTGGAAACACCATATATTTT	CASSQGGSGNTIYF
TRBV29-1	NA	TRBJ2-2	once	TGCAGCGCTGATATCCGGGGGACCCGTAACACCGGGGAGCTGTTTTTT	CSADIRGTRNTGELFF
TRBV11-2	NA	TRBJ1-1	NA	TGTGCCAGCAGCGGGACGGGACTCATAAACACTGAAGCTTTCTTT	CASSGTGLINTEAFF
TRBV30	TRBD1	TRBJ1-1	once	TGTGCCTGGCATGGGGACAGGGCGTTTCTAATGAACACTGAAGCTTTCTTT	CAWHGDRAFLMNTEAFF
TRBV13	TRBD2	TRBJ2-7	NA	TGTGCCAGCAGCGTCGAGGCTAGCGGGAGACCCTACGAGCAGTACTTC	CASSVEASGRPYEQYF
TRBV7-2	NA	TRBJ2-1	NA	TGTGCCAGCAGCTTCGTCACAACCAATGAGCAGTTCTTC	CASSFVTTNEQFF
TRBV12-3/TRBV12-4	NA	TRBJ2-7	NA	TGTGCCAGCAGCACAAACTACGAGCAGTACTTC	CASSTNYEQYF
TRBV5-1	TRBD1	TRBJ1-5	NA	TGCGCCAGCAGCTTCATTGGACAGGGGGCGGATAGCAATCAGCCCCAGCATTTT	CASSFIGQGADSNQPQHF
TRBV7-6	NA	TRBJ2-1	NA	TGTGCCAGCAGCTTACTCGGCGGGGCATACAATGAGCAGTTCTTC	CASSLLGGAYNEQFF
TRBV27	TRBD1	TRBJ2-7	once	TGTGCCAGCAGTCGGGGGACAGGGGACCCCTACGAGCAGTACTTC	CASSRGTGDPYEQYF
TRBV7-3	TRBD2	TRBJ2-5	NA	TGTGCCAGCAGCTTAGGTGGGACTAGCGATACCCAGTACTTC	CASSLGGTSDTQYF
TRBV5-1	TRBD2	TRBJ2-1	NA	TGCGCCAGCAGCCGGGGACTAGCGGATACCTACAATGAGCAGTTCTTC	CASSRGLADTYNEQFF
TRBV18	NA	TRBJ2-7	NA	TGTGCCAGCTCACCTGGTCCCGGGAACGAGCAGTACTTC	CASSPGPGNEQYF
TRBV28	NA	TRBJ2-5	NA	TGTGCCAGTTACAGGGTTGGGGAGACCCAGTACTTC	CASYRVGETQYF
TRBV6-1	NA	TRBJ1-5	NA	TGTGCCAGCAGTGGACCCCCGACAGAGATCAATCAGCCCCAGCATTTT	CASSGPPTEINQPQHF
TRBV7-2	TRBD1	TRBJ1-1	NA	TGTGCCAGCAGCCTCCTGGGACAGAGGAACACTGAAGCTTTCTTT	CASSLLGQRNTEAFF
TRBV7-2	NA	TRBJ2-2	NA	TGTGCCAGCAGCTTGCGCGCGCCCCGGAACACCGGGGAGCTGTTTTTT	CASSLRAPRNTGELFF
TRBV30	TRBD1	TRBJ1-1	NA	TGTGCCTGGCGACAGGGGGCGAACACTGAAGCTTTCTTT	CAWRQGANTEAFF
TRBV7-2	NA	TRBJ2-7	NA	TGTGCCAGCAGCTTAGGTCCGCCGGGGGTGTCCTACGAGCAGTACTTC	CASSLGPPGVSYEQYF
TRBV11-2	NA	TRBJ1-1	NA	TGTGCCAGCAGCTGGGGGGACGCTGAAGCTTTCTTT	CASSWGDAEAFF
TRBV6-5	NA	TRBJ1-1	NA	TGTGCCAGCAGTTACCAGGTCAACCCGCCTGGTGAAGCTTTCTTT	CASSYQVNPPGEAFF
TRBV18	TRBD1	TRBJ2-1	few	TGTGCCAGCTCACCCCAAGTTGCAACATCGTGGGGACAGGTGGTTTCGTACAATGAGCAGTTCTTC	CASSPQVATSWGQVVSYNEQFF
TRBV19	TRBD2	TRBJ2-1	NA	TGTGCCAGTAGTCGCCTAACTAGCGGGGGAAATCATGAGCAGTTCTTC	CASSRLTSGGNHEQFF
TRBV19	TRBD1	TRBJ2-3	NA	TGTGCCAGTAGTGCGACAGGGGGTTACGAAGATACGCAGTATTTT	CASSATGGYEDTQYF
TRBV12-3/TRBV12-4	NA	TRBJ1-6	NA	TGTGCCAGCCGAACGGTCCGGGATTCACCCCTCCACTTT	CASRTVRDSPLHF
TRBV18	TRBD1	TRBJ1-2	NA	TGTGCCAGCTCACCATCCCGGGACAGGGTCTCTGGCTACACCTTC	CASSPSRDRVSGYTF
TRBV12-1	NA	TRBJ2-7	once	TGTGCCAGCAGCAATAGCGGGAAACCCTACGAGCAGTACTTC	CASSNSGKPYEQYF
TRBV4-3	TRBD2	TRBJ2-1	NA	TGCGCCAGCAGCCAAGATCTAAGCGGGGGGGGCTTTGAGCAGTTCTTC	CASSQDLSGGGFEQFF
TRBV28	TRBD1	TRBJ2-7	NA	TGTGCCAGCAGTCCCCCTCCCCTTGGACAGGGGGCAGACGAGCAGTACTTC	CASSPPPLGQGADEQYF
TRBV11-2	TRBD2	TRBJ2-3	NA	TGTGCCAGCAGTCGACCGGGACTAGGGGTAGATACGCAGTATTTT	CASSRPGLGVDTQYF
TRBV28	NA	TRBJ1-5	NA	TGTGCCATAGGGGCACCTTATAGCAATCAGCCCCAGCATTTT	CAIGAPYSNQPQHF
TRBV6-5	TRBD1	TRBJ2-2	NA	TGTGCCAGCAGAGACACAGGGGGCTGGGACGGGGAGCTGTTTTTT	CASRDTGGWDGELFF
TRBV5-1	TRBD2	TRBJ2-7	NA	TGCGCCAGCAGCCATAAGCGGGAGGTGGGGTACGAGCAGTACTTC	CASSHKREVGYEQYF
TRBV29-1	NA	TRBJ2-3	NA	TGCAGCGTTGCCCCGCGGGGAGCAGATACGCAGTATTTT	CSVAPRGADTQYF
TRBV9	TRBD2	TRBJ2-1	NA	TGTGCCAGCAGCCCCTTCTACGGGAGGTCCTACAATGAGCAGTTCTTC	CASSPFYGRSYNEQFF
TRBV6-5	NA	TRBJ2-2	few	TGTGCCAGCAGGACTGCGCCCGGGGAGCTGTTTTTT	CASRTAPGELFF
TRBV6-2/TRBV6-3	NA	TRBJ2-7	NA	TGTGCCAGCAGTTACTCGAGGGAAAGAAACAGGGCCTCCTACGAGCAGTACTTC	CASSYSRERNRASYEQYF